This TCR beta chain was captured in a study of graft-versus-host responses after intestinal transplantation (dated by TCRdb to the early 2020s). Regarding the study in general: The transplants that recipients got were multivisceral, liver-intestinal, or isolated intestinal. Every recipient was given anti-thymocyte globulin induction, followed by 3 to 4 years of maintenance tacrolimus and steroids. After intestinal transplantation, graft-versus-host and host-versus-graft alloreactive T cell clones in the graft, circulation and bone marrow were tracked using bulk TCR-beta CDR3 sequencing. To identify alloreactive clones, pre-transplant mixed lymphocyte reaction products were sequenced and then compared with unstimulated pre-transplant donor and recipient T cells. A cohort of about 25 intestinal transplant recipients, including one retransplant, was enrolled, and 3 patients lacking pretransplant specimens were excluded. Donor T cell macrochimerism was defined as a peak of at least 4% donor T cells among recipient peripheral blood mononuclear cells. Instead of going to the commercial service, samples from a few later patients were sequenced in-house on an Illumina MiSeq and processed with MiXCR.

From its cysteine to its phenylalanine, the CDR3 spans 15 amino acids. Only the CDR3 part of the read is kept: 45 bases, read in frame from the first base. V is cut by 3 bases and J by 3 bases, and the space between the germline ends is 16 bases. Sequences SQVTM (CDR1) and ANQGSEA (CDR2) are obtained from the germline V gene. Libraries were prepared through the immunoSEQ multiplex PCR assay. For most patients, genomic DNA was isolated using the Qiagen DNeasy Blood and Tissue Kit and was shipped frozen to Adaptive Biotechnologies for TCR sequencing. Adaptive Biotechnologies carried out high-throughput TCR-beta CDR3 sequencing of genomic DNA for most patients. Per the source publication's procedure: TCR sequencing data for over 15 patients were retrieved from Adaptive's ImmunoSEQ software; a few other patients were processed with MiXCR and VDJtools. To correct CD4 versus CD8 sorting errors, sequences present in both subsets at a frequency ratio below 5:1 were removed. CDR3 nucleotide sequences shared between donor and recipient were removed because their origin could not be assigned. To be classed as alloreactive, a clone needed at least 2-fold expansion over unstimulated cells and a minimum CFSE-low frequency of 0.002% (template counts) or 0.001% (read counts). Mappable clones were those detected in sequenced pre-transplant spleen, lymph node, or MLR CFSE-low populations of the donor or recipient. Cumulative frequency of alloreactive clones was calculated as a percentage of all sequences weighted by copy number. TCRdb obtained this table from immuneACCESS and retained in-frame rearrangements with V and J assigned. These tables miss some clones; where compared with another copy, unresolved V genes account for less than half of the shortfall, and the remainder is unexplained. The DNA gave D and trimming, while V, J and clone size come from that table. The sample profile shows tens of thousands of clones; around 95% of them were found once. The leading ten clones occupy under 0.25% of the sample.

Read against the paper, the sample's time point label means: cells obtained before transplantation from donor or recipient. CD3+CD4+ and CD3+CD8+ populations were FACS-sorted from unstimulated pre-transplant donor and recipient cells taken from spleen or lymph nodes. On the study overall, not on this receptor specifically: In the allografts of patients with donor T cell macrochimerism, GvH to HvG T cell clonal ratios were high. Early after transplant, peak levels of circulating GvH clones were found to be associated with declines in HvG clones. The relatively low number and heterogeneity of intestinal transplant patients limited the conclusions. GvH clones were detected in recipient bone marrow, and some of these GvH clones were observed earlier in ileal mucosa or blood, consistent with an intestinal mucosal origin.

As for this clone: There is no known antigen for this receptor. Base quality data are lacking; no much larger clone is found one base away.

The rearrangement combines TRBV29-1 with TRBJ2-3; no D gene can be assigned with confidence. The specimen was unstimulated CD8+ T cells sorted from spleen or lymph node cells, collected before transplant. This clonotype was obtained from a human donor who was the organ donor for an intestinal transplant. The CDR3 region reads CSVDGIGKGTDTQYF. The DNA sequence reads TGCAGCGTTGACGGCATAGGGAAGGGAACAGATACGCAGTATTTT.